Each of the 26 T cell receptor beta chains below was sequenced from the same sample in a study of graft-versus-host responses after intestinal transplantation. Assay used: immunoSEQ multiplex PCR; TCRdb lists only in-frame clones, some missing. This sample carries tens of thousands of clones, just under 95% of them seen once, and the ten largest clones take roughly 6.3%. This specimen consisted of bone marrow, obtained approximately 100 weeks after intestinal transplantation. The receptor set was obtained from a human patient who received an intestinal transplant, so some T cells may come from the graft donor.

The J gene is TRBJ2-7, the V gene TRBV5-4; 7 positions match TRBD1. V lost 2 bases and J lost 4; bases outside the gene matches: 6. The CDR3 totals 14 residues. The germline V gene encodes CDR1 SGHNT and CDR2 YYREEE (reference sequence). CDR3 DNA: TGTGCCAGCAGCTTCGACAGGGTGGGGTACGAGCAGTACTTC. This encodes CASSFDRVGYEQYF.

This chain joins TRBV5-1 and TRBJ2-5; 14 positions match TRBD2. Germline lookup yields CDR1 SGHRS and CDR2 YFSETQ. V shed 1 base, J shed 4 bases, and the junction held 6 bases outside the gene matches. The CDR3 is made up of 17 amino acids. DNA of the CDR3: TGCGCCAGCAGCTTGAGACTAGCGGGAGGGCGAAGAGAGACCCAGTACTTC. As protein: CASSLRLAGGRRETQYF. Complete variable domain (other parts from reference TRBV5-1 and TRBJ2-5): KAGVTQTPRYLIKTRGQQVTLSCSPISGHRSVSWYQQTPGQGLQFLFEYFSETQRNKGNFPGRFSGRQFSNSRSEMNVSTLELGDSALYLCASSLRLAGGRRETQYFGPGTRLLVL.

CDR3 residues: CASSVAGDGNEQFF. The CDR3 DNA sequence: TGTGCCAGCAGCGTTGCGGGGGATGGCAATGAGCAGTTCTTC. V is TRBV9 and J is TRBJ2-1; 7 bases line up with TRBD2. V lost 2 bases, J lost 6 bases, and 5 bases stayed unmatched. Germline loops: CDR1 SGDLS, CDR2 YYNGEE. CDR3 length: 14 residues.

The chain uses TRBV28 and TRBJ2-1, with 8 positions matching TRBD2. V lost 5 bases and J lost 12; bases outside the gene matches: 9. The CDR3 has 13 amino acids. Germline V lookup: CDR1 MDHEN, CDR2 SYDVKM. CDR3 coding DNA: TGTGCCAGCAGTCTACTAGCGGACCCATCGCAGTTCTTC. Amino acids: CASSLLADPSQFF.

This chain connects TRBV14 to TRBJ2-1; the D is unclear. CDR1 and CDR2 (germline): SGHDN, FVKESK. The CDR3 length is 14 residues. Trimming removed 2 bases from V and 0 bases from J, with 5 bases in between. The CDR3 protein is CASSQLSSYNEQFF. CDR3 sequence (DNA): TGTGCCAGCAGCCAATTGAGCTCCTACAATGAGCAGTTCTTC.

The chain is built from TRBV5-1 and TRBJ2-5; TRBD2 is a possible D gene (6 bases). Trimming left V 4 bases short and J 3 bases short, with 13 bases between. The CDR3 extends over 14 amino acids. The V gene's germline CDR1 is SGHRS and CDR2 YFSETQ. This chain's CDR3 is CASSPGGSEETQYF. DNA of the CDR3: TGCGCCAGCAGCCCCGGGGGTTCGGAAGAGACCCAGTACTTC.

This clone was detected a few times. J is TRBJ1-1 and V is TRBV2; no clear D. The V gene's germline CDR1 is SNHLY and CDR2 FYNNEI. This CDR3 is 12 amino acids long. V shed 2 bases and J shed 8 bases, with 9 bases lying between them. The CDR3 loop reads CASSETPKEAFF. The CDR3 region has the DNA TGTGCCAGCAGTGAAACCCCGAAGGAAGCTTTCTTT.

The genes are TRBV5-1 and TRBJ1-6; no firm D call. Germline V gene lookup returns CDR1 SGHRS and CDR2 YFSETQ. Trimming pared 4 bases from V and 7 bases from J, leaving 21 bases between. This CDR3 region has 17 residues. CDR3 DNA: TGCGCCAGCAGCACCAGACCGACCCCAGATGGAAATTCACCCCTCCACTTT. It encodes CASSTRPTPDGNSPLHF.

The CDR3 sequence: CASSELVAGGYNEQFF. Written as DNA, the CDR3 is TGTGCCAGCAGTGAACTAGTTGCGGGGGGGTACAATGAGCAGTTCTTC. The chain is built from TRBV2 and TRBJ2-1; 9 bases are a match to TRBD2. CDR1 SNHLY and CDR2 FYNNEI come from the germline V gene. This CDR3 comprises 16 residues. V dropped 2 bases and J dropped 4; count of bases not matched to a gene: 6.

This rearrangement joins TRBV30 to TRBJ1-2; 9 bases line up with TRBD1. The CDR3 spans 12 residues. V shed 7 bases and J 7 bases; nucleotides not matched to a gene: 7. CDR1 and CDR2 from the germline V gene are GTSNPN and SVGIG (reference sequence). CDR3 amino acids: CASTGGSGGYTF. As DNA, the CDR3 is TGTGCCTCGACAGGGGGGAGCGGTGGCTACACCTTC.

The V and J genes are TRBV6-5 and TRBJ2-3; perhaps D is TRBD1 or TRBD2 (5 bases each). The CDR3 has 12 residues. From germline, CDR1 is MNHEY and CDR2 SVGAGI. Deletions cut 6 bases from V and 9 bases from J, with 13 bases between. The CDR3 loop reads CASSLDSGTQYF. CDR3 DNA: TGTGCCAGCAGCCTCGACAGCGGAACGCAGTATTTT.

J is TRBJ1-1 and V is TRBV10-1; 9 bases line up with TRBD1. The length of the CDR3 is 15 residues. Germline values: CDR1 WNHNN, CDR2 SYGVQD (reference sequence). The V and J ends lost 2 bases and 6 bases, in that order; junction bases with no gene match: 7. DNA of the CDR3: TGCGCCAGCAGTGAGGAGGGACAGGGTTATCCTGAAGCTTTCTTT. It specifies CASSEEGQGYPEAFF.

V is TRBV28 and J is TRBJ1-2; 9 bases map to TRBD1. The CDR3 loop spans 14 amino acids. Germline CDR1 reads MDHEN; CDR2 reads SYDVKM. The J segment lost 7 bases and the V segment lost 2 bases, leaving 5 bases of the junction unmatched. CDR3 sequence (DNA): TGTGCCAGCAGTTTAACAGGGGGCGCGTTTGGCTACACCTTC. This sequence encodes CASSLTGGAFGYTF.

The rearrangement links TRBV5-6 to TRBJ2-1, with 10 bases aligning to TRBD2. Germline V lookup: CDR1 SGHDT, CDR2 YYEEEE. Trimming took 2 bases from V and 12 from J; bases not matched to a gene: 8. This CDR3 spans 14 amino acids. The CDR3 DNA reads TGTGCCAGCAGCTTTGCTAGCGGGGGCGAGAGGCAGTTCTTC. It yields the protein CASSFASGGERQFF.

This chain joins TRBV11-1 and TRBJ1-6, with 9 positions matching TRBD1. Germline V gene data show CDR1 as SGHAT and CDR2 as FQDESV (reference sequence). With V trimmed by 4 bases and J by 7 bases, 5 bases remained unmatched. The CDR3 totals 15 residues. CDR3 DNA: TGTGCCAGCAGCTATAGACAGGGGGGAAATTCACCCCTCCACTTT. Amino acid sequence: CASSYRQGGNSPLHF.

J is TRBJ1-1 and V is TRBV18; D is undetermined. V lost 3 bases and J lost 6, with 5 bases in between. The CDR3 is made up of 11 amino acids. Germline CDR1 is KGHSH and CDR2 is LQKENI. CDR3 in DNA: TGTGCCAGCTCACCGGGGTCTGAAGCTTTCTTT. This sequence encodes CASSPGSEAFF.

Concerning this clone: The sample holds other DNA sequences that translate to the same CDR3. The rearrangement joins TRBV5-1 to TRBJ1-1, with TRBD1 as a possible D gene (5 bases). Germline V lookup: CDR1 SGHRS, CDR2 YFSETQ. The V and J ends lost 0 bases and 1 base respectively, with 7 bases between them. CDR3 length: 14 amino acids. In DNA, the CDR3 is TGCGCCAGCAGCTTGGTAGGGGAGAACACTGAAGCTTTCTTT. The encoded protein is CASSLVGENTEAFF.

The chain joins TRBV28 to TRBJ2-3; 9 positions agree with TRBD2. This CDR3 spans 19 amino acids. Germline values: CDR1 MDHEN, CDR2 SYDVKM. The trim removed 2 bases at V and 1 base at J, leaving 13 bases unmatched. Here the CDR3 DNA reads TGTGCCAGCAGTTTACCGCCCGACTTCGCGGGAGGGGGCACAGATACGCAGTATTTT. Its translation: CASSLPPDFAGGGTDTQYF. Based on the CDR3 plus reference TRBV28 and TRBJ2-3, the full variable domain is DVKVTQSSRYLVKRTGEKVFLECVQDMDHENMFWYRQDPGLGLRLIYFSYDVKMKEKGDIPEGYSVSREKKERFSLILESASTNQTSMYLCASSLPPDFAGGGTDTQYFGPGTRLTVL.

The chain combines TRBV5-4 with TRBJ2-1, with 7 bases that match TRBD1. Per the germline V gene, CDR1 is SGHNT and CDR2 is YYREEE (reference sequence). The trim removed 2 bases at V and 12 bases at J, leaving 5 bases unmatched. There are 12 residues in the CDR3. The CDR3 here is CASSFDRELQFF. CDR3 nucleotide sequence: TGTGCCAGCAGCTTCGACAGGGAATTGCAGTTCTTC.

V gene TRBV28 combines with J gene TRBJ2-4; 9 nucleotides match TRBD1. V was clipped by 6 bases and J by 1 base; unmatched bases: 10. The germline gives CDR1 MDHEN, CDR2 SYDVKM. The CDR3 contains 17 residues. The DNA for the CDR3 is TGTGCCAGCAGGTCACAACAGGGGGCAGGGGCCAAAAACATTCAGTACTTC. This gives the protein CASRSQQGAGAKNIQYF.

This chain connects TRBV2 to TRBJ1-2; no clear D gene. The CDR3 has 15 amino acids. CDR1 SNHLY and CDR2 FYNNEI come from the germline V gene. Trimming left V 6 bases short and J 4 bases short, with 18 bases between. The CDR3 sequence is CASSPPEGSSYGYTF. CDR3 nucleotides: TGTGCCAGCAGCCCCCCTGAGGGTTCGAGCTATGGCTACACCTTC.

CDR3 sequence reads: CATSGTSGYNEQFF. Here the CDR3 DNA reads TGTGCCACCAGCGGGACTAGCGGTTACAATGAGCAGTTCTTC. This sequence joins TRBV15 and TRBJ2-1, with TRBD2 identical over 11 bases. The CDR3 runs to 14 residues. The J segment lost 4 bases and the V segment lost 5 bases, leaving 1 base of the junction unmatched. CDR1 is LNHNV, CDR2 YYDKDF, per germline (reference sequence).

The J gene is TRBJ1-5, the V gene TRBV12-5; no clear D. V was clipped by 6 bases and J by 4 bases, with 16 bases between them. There are 15 residues in the CDR3. From germline, CDR1 is LGHNT and CDR2 FRNRAP. CDR3 amino acids: CASGPRTPQNQPQHF. For the CDR3, the DNA is TGTGCTAGTGGCCCTCGGACTCCCCAAAATCAGCCCCAGCATTTT.

This clone showed up just once. The chain carries TRBV6-4 and TRBJ1-2; D not resolved. Trimming removed 5 bases at V and 4 bases at J, with 11 bases between. Germline assignment: CDR1 MRHNA and CDR2 SNTAGT. This CDR3 region has 13 residues. The CDR3 region is CASSLGPLYGYTF. The CDR3 nucleotides are TGTGCCAGCAGTTTAGGACCCCTCTATGGCTACACCTTC.

The chain links TRBV7-9 to TRBJ1-1; 9 positions agree with TRBD1. Germline loops: CDR1 SEHNR, CDR2 FQNEAQ (reference sequence). CDR3 length: 15 residues. With V trimmed by 5 bases and J by 4 bases, 8 bases remained unmatched. This CDR3 is CASSAGQGGFTEAFF. CDR3 coding DNA: TGTGCCAGCAGCGCGGGACAGGGTGGTTTCACTGAAGCTTTCTTT.

The chain combines TRBV4-1 with TRBJ2-7; D remains ambiguous. Germline V gene sequence: CDR1 MGHRA, CDR2 YSYEKL. This CDR3 is built from 16 residues. The V gene lost 0 bases and the J gene lost 0 bases, with 12 bases spanning the gap. CDR3 sequence (DNA): TGCGCCAGCAGCCAAGATATTTCGGTATTCTCCTACGAGCAGTACTTC. Translation gives CASSQDISVFSYEQYF.